The source of this T cell receptor (beta chain) is a study of blood T cell repertoires in COVID-19. Seattle patient enrollment occurred during active infection, with longitudinal follow-up thereafter. In the study's own analysis: Estimates of nucleated cell counts were drawn from the amplification of reference gene primers. Data came from immunoSEQ multiplex PCR; TCRdb stores just in-frame clones and leaves some out. V and J calls and clone size are those listed in that table; D and trimming were worked out from the DNA. The sample shows approximately 270,000 clones, approximately 88% of them seen only once. Trimming removed 0 bases from V and 2 bases from J, with 15 bases in between. Germline V gene lookup returns CDR1 MGHRA and CDR2 YSYEKL. The CDR3 length is 17 residues. In its sample, this clone was seen a few times.

Sequencing was performed on peripheral blood. The receptor's source is a woman under 40 with COVID-19, enrolled during active disease. V gene TRBV4-1 combines with J gene TRBJ2-3; D may be TRBD2 (5 bases). The CDR3 is CASSQDGGPFNTDTQYF. CDR3 in DNA: TGCGCCAGCAGCCAAGATGGCGGGCCGTTCAACACAGATACGCAGTATTTT.